The 24 T cell receptor beta chains in this list originate from one sample, sequenced in a study of shared clonotypes between healthy human individuals. The table came from immunoSEQ multiplex PCR; TCRdb's copy has only in-frame clones and leaves some out. The sample lists approximately 720,000 clones, about two thirds seen once, with 1.8% in the top ten. Source material: memory CD4+ T cells sorted from blood. The sample's subset: CD45RA-negative fraction. These receptors all come from a woman in her 30s in good health.

V is TRBV6-4 and J is TRBJ2-6; D is uncertain. From germline, CDR1 is MRHNA and CDR2 SNTAGT. This CDR3 has 15 residues. V dropped 5 bases and J dropped 1 base, with 9 bases sitting between them. Here the CDR3 reads CASSWPASGANVLTF. CDR3 DNA: TGTGCCAGCAGTTGGCCCGCTTCTGGGGCCAACGTCCTGACTTTC.

This sequence joins TRBV7-8 and TRBJ1-1; D gene unclear. The CDR3 contains 14 residues. V lost 2 bases, J lost 4 bases, and 11 bases lay in between. CDR1 is SGHVS and CDR2 is FQNEAQ in the germline V gene. The CDR3: CASSLKYFGTEAFF. The CDR3 DNA reads TGTGCCAGCAGCTTAAAGTATTTTGGCACTGAAGCTTTCTTT.

The chain is built from TRBV18 and TRBJ2-7, with D possibly TRBD2 on 5 matching bases. The CDR3 contains 14 residues. Germline CDR1 and CDR2: KGHSH and LQKENI. Trimming took 3 bases from V and 6 from J, leaving 15 bases between them. The CDR3 DNA is TGTGCCAGCTCACCGACCGTCGGAGGTGGCGAGCAGTACTTC. This codes for CASSPTVGGGEQYF.

The rearrangement joins TRBV9 to TRBJ2-7; 8 nucleotides agree with TRBD2. From germline, CDR1 is SGDLS and CDR2 YYNGEE. With 0 bases clipped from V and 7 bases from J, the junction kept 9 bases outside the gene matches. The CDR3 has 15 amino acids. CDR3 loop: CASSVEGAGVREQYF. The CDR3 bases are TGTGCCAGCAGCGTAGAAGGAGCGGGAGTTCGGGAGCAGTACTTC.

As DNA, the CDR3 is TGTGCCAGCAGCTCCTATTTGGGGGGAGCCAAAAACATTCAGTACTTC. Protein: CASSSYLGGAKNIQYF. The rearrangement uses TRBV11-2 and TRBJ2-4; the D gene is possibly TRBD2 (6 bases). In germline, CDR1 is SGHAT, CDR2 FQNNGV. The CDR3 is made up of 16 amino acids. The ends were cut back, 4 bases at V and 0 bases at J, with 13 bases in the middle.

This clone came up many times. The chain employs TRBV6-1 and TRBJ1-3, with a weak D call TRBD1 (6 bases). In germline, CDR1 is MNHNS, CDR2 SASEGT. The CDR3 is 12 amino acids. Trimming removed 10 bases from V and 2 bases from J, with 9 bases in between. The CDR3 DNA reads TGTGCCAACGGGACACCTGGAAACACCATATATTTT. The encoded protein is CANGTPGNTIYF.

The chain combines TRBV2 with TRBJ1-4, with D perhaps matching TRBD1 (6 bases). The CDR3 is 14 amino acids. V was shortened by 5 bases and J by 10 bases, with 17 bases between the two germline ends. Germline V gene sequence: CDR1 SNHLY, CDR2 FYNNEI. For the CDR3, the DNA is TGTGCCAGCAGTCCCCCCAGGGGAACGGGAAAACTGTTTTTT. Translated: CASSPPRGTGKLFF.

The chain has TRBV7-2 and TRBJ1-1, with D unresolved. Germline V lookup: CDR1 SGHTA, CDR2 FQGNSA. The CDR3 is 15 residues long. Trimming shortened V by 3 bases and J by 4 bases, and 15 bases separated the two germline ends. The CDR3 region has the DNA TGTGCCAGCAGCTTCCTCGCCCGGATAAGCACTGAAGCTTTCTTT. It yields the protein CASSFLARISTEAFF.

The CDR3 DNA is TGTGCCAGCTCACCAGGGATGGCAGATACGCAGTATTTT. Protein product: CASSPGMADTQYF. The V gene is TRBV18, the J gene TRBJ2-3; D remains ambiguous. From germline, CDR1 is KGHSH and CDR2 LQKENI. The CDR3 runs to 13 residues. Deletions cut 2 bases from V and 4 bases from J, with 7 bases between. Complete variable domain (other parts from reference TRBV18 and TRBJ2-3): NAGVMQNPRHLVRRRGQEARLRCSPMKGHSHVYWYRQLPEEGLKFMVYLQKENIIDESGMPKERFSAEFPKEGPSILRIQQVVRGDSAAYFCASSPGMADTQYFGPGTRLTVL.

The CDR3 DNA is TGTGCCAGCACAGGCAATACAGATACGCAGTATTTT. Encoded protein: CASTGNTDTQYF. The chain couples TRBV28 to TRBJ2-3; D unresolved. The CDR3 runs to 12 residues. Germline lookup yields CDR1 MDHEN and CDR2 SYDVKM. V lost 7 bases, J lost 3 bases, and 8 bases lay in between.

The V gene is TRBV10-2, the J gene TRBJ2-5; tentatively, D is TRBD1 (6 bases). Trimming removed 7 bases from V and 2 bases from J, with 11 bases in between. From germline, CDR1 is WSHSY and CDR2 SAAADI. This CDR3 has 13 amino acids. The CDR3: CASTRQVQETQYF. CDR3 bases: TGCGCCAGCACTCGACAGGTTCAAGAGACCCAGTACTTC.

The chain joins TRBV28 to TRBJ2-2; D ambiguous. CDR3 length equals 15 residues. Trimming left V 8 bases short and J 4 bases short, with 17 bases between. Germline CDR1 reads MDHEN; CDR2 reads SYDVKM. The CDR3 sequence is CASSPPRGSTGELFF. CDR3 nucleotides: TGTGCCAGCTCCCCCCCCCGCGGATCCACCGGGGAGCTGTTTTTT. The whole variable domain, filled in from reference TRBV28 and TRBJ2-2, reads DVKVTQSSRYLVKRTGEKVFLECVQDMDHENMFWYRQDPGLGLRLIYFSYDVKMKEKGDIPEGYSVSREKKERFSLILESASTNQTSMYLCASSPPRGSTGELFFGEGSRLTVL.

The V and J genes are TRBV5-1 and TRBJ2-4, with D perhaps being TRBD1 or TRBD2 (5 bases each). CDR3 length: 12 residues. Between the trimmed V and J ends, which lost 4 bases and 8 bases, there was a span of 10 bases. Per germline, CDR1 SGHRS and CDR2 YFSETQ. In DNA form, the CDR3 reads TGCGCCAGCAGCCCCGGGGCGGACATTCAGTACTTC. Its protein is CASSPGADIQYF.

The J gene is TRBJ1-3, the V gene TRBV11-1, with 9 bases that match TRBD1. This CDR3 region has 16 residues. Germline-derived CDR1 and CDR2 are SGHAT and FQDESV (reference sequence). Trimming cost V 6 bases and J 3 bases; bases outside gene matches: 9. CDR3 DNA sequence: TGTGCCAGCAGTCTAATACAGGGGGCGCTTGGAAACACCATATATTTT. Amino acids: CASSLIQGALGNTIYF.

This clone was seen just once. The V call is TRBV15, the J call TRBJ1-5; TRBD1 matches 8 bases. The CDR3 is 16 residues long. The J segment lost 0 bases and the V segment lost 3 bases, leaving 4 bases of the junction unmatched. CDR1 and CDR2 (germline): LNHNV, YYDKDF (reference sequence). The CDR3 loop is CATSRDRAYSNQPQHF. CDR3 coding DNA: TGTGCCACCAGCAGGGACAGGGCTTATAGCAATCAGCCCCAGCATTTT.

This sequence joins TRBV28 and TRBJ2-7; D is perhaps TRBD2 (5 bases). Trimming pared 7 bases from V and 5 bases from J, leaving 15 bases between. Germline V lookup: CDR1 MDHEN, CDR2 SYDVKM. This CDR3 comprises 13 residues. Here the CDR3 reads CASTERVLNEQYF. The CDR3 DNA sequence: TGTGCCAGCACAGAGAGGGTTCTTAACGAGCAGTACTTC.

V usage is TRBV4-1 and J usage is TRBJ2-1; the match to TRBD2 covers 7 bases. The ends lost 4 bases at V and 1 base at J; junction bases unmatched: 7. This CDR3 comprises 16 residues. Germline CDR1 is MGHRA and CDR2 is YSYEKL. DNA of the CDR3: TGCGCCAGCAGCCCGGGCCTACTAGCGTCCTACAATGAGCAGTTCTTC. Translation gives CASSPGLLASYNEQFF.

This clone turned up a few times. The rearrangement joins TRBV29-1 to TRBJ2-3; TRBD1 matches 7 bases. The CDR3 is made up of 16 amino acids. Trimming at V came to 7 bases and at J to 2 bases, leaving 15 bases not matched to a gene. The germline V gene encodes CDR1 SQVTM and CDR2 ANQGSEA. CDR3 sequence (DNA): TGCAGCGGATCAACGCCCAAGGGGGCCCCCACAGATACGCAGTATTTT. This encodes CSGSTPKGAPTDTQYF.

This clone was detected a few times. Different DNA sequences within this sample yield the same CDR3. V usage is TRBV7-9 and J usage is TRBJ2-1; tentatively, D is TRBD2 (6 bases). CDR3 size: 13 residues. Trimming left V 2 bases short and J 5 bases short, with 7 bases between. The V gene's germline CDR1 is SEHNR and CDR2 FQNEAQ (reference sequence). CDR3 residues: CASSLWGDNEQFF. For the CDR3, the DNA is TGTGCCAGCAGCTTATGGGGGGACAATGAGCAGTTCTTC.

The gene calls are TRBV25-1 and TRBJ2-1; 11 bases agree with TRBD2. Germline-derived CDR1 and CDR2 are MGHDK and SYGVNS. V lost 5 bases and J lost 6; bases outside the gene matches: 3. This CDR3 is built from 14 residues. The CDR3 DNA sequence: TGTGCCAGCAGTTCTACTAGCGGGAGCAATGAGCAGTTCTTC. Its translation: CASSSTSGSNEQFF.

J is TRBJ2-5 and V is TRBV28; D ambiguous. Germline values: CDR1 MDHEN, CDR2 SYDVKM. V lost 3 bases, J lost 5 bases, and 10 bases lay in between. The CDR3 contains 13 residues. CDR3 sequence reads: CASSFWRAETQYF. The CDR3 DNA is TGTGCCAGCAGTTTCTGGCGCGCGGAGACCCAGTACTTC. The whole variable domain, remainder taken from reference TRBV28 and TRBJ2-5, is DVKVTQSSRYLVKRTGEKVFLECVQDMDHENMFWYRQDPGLGLRLIYFSYDVKMKEKGDIPEGYSVSREKKERFSLILESASTNQTSMYLCASSFWRAETQYFGPGTRLLVL.

The sample holds one count of this clone. This chain links TRBV4-1 with TRBJ1-4, with a tentative D call TRBD1 (5 bases). The CDR3 consists of 17 residues. In germline, CDR1 is MGHRA, CDR2 YSYEKL. Trimming pared 0 bases from V and 0 bases from J, leaving 11 bases between. The CDR3 protein is CASSQDKWDATNEKLFF. For the CDR3, the DNA is TGCGCCAGCAGCCAAGATAAATGGGACGCAACTAATGAAAAACTGTTTTTT.

The chain recombines TRBV5-1 with TRBJ2-5; TRBD1 agrees at 7 bases. The germline gives CDR1 SGHRS, CDR2 YFSETQ. This CDR3 is built from 15 residues. The V and J ends lost 2 bases and 1 base, in that order; junction bases with no gene match: 5. For the CDR3, the DNA is TGCGCCAGCAGCTTCCAAGACAGGGCCCAAGAGACCCAGTACTTC. This codes for CASSFQDRAQETQYF.

The rearrangement uses TRBV28 and TRBJ1-1; weak D call: TRBD1 (5 bases). The germline V gene encodes CDR1 MDHEN and CDR2 SYDVKM. The CDR3 is made up of 15 amino acids. V shed 7 bases and J shed 1 base, with 16 bases lying between them. In nucleotides, the CDR3 is TGTGCCAGCAAGTATGGGGGTGAAGGGAACACTGAAGCTTTCTTT. Translation gives CASKYGGEGNTEAFF.